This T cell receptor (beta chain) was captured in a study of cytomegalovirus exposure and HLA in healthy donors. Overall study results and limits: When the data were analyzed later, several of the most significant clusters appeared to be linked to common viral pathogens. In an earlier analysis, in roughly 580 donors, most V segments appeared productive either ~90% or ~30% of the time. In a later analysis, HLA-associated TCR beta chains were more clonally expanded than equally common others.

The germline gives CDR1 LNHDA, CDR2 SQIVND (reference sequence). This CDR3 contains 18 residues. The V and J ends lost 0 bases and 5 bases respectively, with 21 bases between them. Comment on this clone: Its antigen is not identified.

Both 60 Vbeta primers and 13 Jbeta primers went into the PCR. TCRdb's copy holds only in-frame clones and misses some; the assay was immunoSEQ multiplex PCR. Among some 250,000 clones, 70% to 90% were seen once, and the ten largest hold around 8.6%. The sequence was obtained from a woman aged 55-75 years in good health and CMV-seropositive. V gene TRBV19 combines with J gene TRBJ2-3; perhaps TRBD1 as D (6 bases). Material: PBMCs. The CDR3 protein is CASSIDLEAKLGGDTQYF. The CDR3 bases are TGTGCCAGTAGTATAGATCTAGAAGCCAAATTAGGGGGAGATACGCAGTATTTT.